This TCR beta chain was captured by sequencing in a study of T cells in Graves' hyperthyroidism and ophthalmopathy. Amplification of TCR beta CDR3 regions used RNA as the template. During a first-round RT-PCR of the TCR CDR3, the HTBI primer set was used. MiXCR was run by TCRdb on the multiplex PCR reads, yielding one entry per CDR3 protein. The sample gives approximately 720,000 distinct CDR3 sequences, roughly a sixth of which show up once; over 15% is in the top ten. Trimming left V 2 bases short and J 3 bases short, with 8 bases between. Germline-derived CDR1 and CDR2 are DFQATT and SNEGSKA (reference sequence). The CDR3 runs 12 residues. Fresh peripheral blood, around 9.5 ml, yielded the PBMCs.

The TCR comes from a woman in her 50s with Graves' hyperthyroidism that later progressed to Graves' ophthalmopathy. Sequenced input: blood. The chain links TRBV20-1 to TRBJ2-7; TRBD2 is a possible D gene (5 bases). The CDR3 DNA reads TGCAGTGCTAGATCGGGGAACTACGAGCAGTACTTC. It codes for CSARSGNYEQYF.